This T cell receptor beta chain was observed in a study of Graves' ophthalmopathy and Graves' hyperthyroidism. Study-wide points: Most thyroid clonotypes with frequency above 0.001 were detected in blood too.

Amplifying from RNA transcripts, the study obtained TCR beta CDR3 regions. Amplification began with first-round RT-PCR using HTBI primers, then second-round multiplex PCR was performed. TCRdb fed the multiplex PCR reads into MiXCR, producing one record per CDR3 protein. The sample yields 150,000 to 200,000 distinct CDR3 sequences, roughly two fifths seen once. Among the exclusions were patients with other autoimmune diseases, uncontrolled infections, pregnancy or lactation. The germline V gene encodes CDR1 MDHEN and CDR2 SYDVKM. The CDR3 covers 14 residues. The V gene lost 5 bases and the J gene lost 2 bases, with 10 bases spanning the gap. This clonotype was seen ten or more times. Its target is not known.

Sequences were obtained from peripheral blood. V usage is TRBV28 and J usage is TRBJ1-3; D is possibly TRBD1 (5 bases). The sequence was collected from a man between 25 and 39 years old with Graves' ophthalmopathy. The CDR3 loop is CASSDSKTGNTIYF. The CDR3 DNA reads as TGTGCCAGCAGTGACAGTAAAACTGGAAACACCATATATTTT.